This T cell receptor beta chain originates from a study of regulatory T cells in long-lasting Graves disease. With iRepertoire HTBI primers and Arm-PCR of CDR3 regions, TCR beta libraries were built. TCRdb called the multiplex PCR reads again in MiXCR, with one record for every CDR3 protein. The sample carries just over 600,000 distinct CDR3 sequences, less than 20% recorded once. This clonotype was detected many times. Its antigen is as yet unknown. The CDR3 is made up of 14 amino acids. Trimming cost V 2 bases and J 2 bases, with 9 bases left between them. Per the germline V gene, CDR1 is SGHTA and CDR2 is FQGNSA. Study conclusions and caveats: Among samples with persistent disease, TRBV28, TRBJ1-2 and TRBJ2-5 were favored.

The time point: newly diagnosed GD, antithyroid drugs for less than 3 months. PBMC RNA served as the TCR library source. Into tubes containing EDTA, 8 to 9.5 milliliters of peripheral blood were drawn. These same data were also listed under a study on T cells in Graves' hyperthyroidism and ophthalmopathy.

The clonotype originates from a woman aged 25 to 39 with Graves disease. This specimen consisted of peripheral blood mononuclear cells (PBMCs), obtained at new diagnosis, from a patient treated with antithyroid drugs. This rearrangement joins TRBV7-2 to TRBJ1-1, with D possibly matching TRBD1 (5 bases). The CDR3 coding sequence is TGTGCCAGCAGCTTACAGGGCCATAACACTGAAGCTTTCTTT. It yields the protein CASSLQGHNTEAFF.